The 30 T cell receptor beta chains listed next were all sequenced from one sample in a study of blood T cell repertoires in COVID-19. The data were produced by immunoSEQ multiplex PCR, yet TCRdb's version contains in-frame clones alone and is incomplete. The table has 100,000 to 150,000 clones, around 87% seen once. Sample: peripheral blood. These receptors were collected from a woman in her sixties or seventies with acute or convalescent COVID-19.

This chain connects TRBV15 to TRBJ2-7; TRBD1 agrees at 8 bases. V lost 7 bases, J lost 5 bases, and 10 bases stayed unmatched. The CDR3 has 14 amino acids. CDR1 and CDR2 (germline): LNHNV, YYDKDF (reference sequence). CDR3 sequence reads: CATNPGGTTDEQYF. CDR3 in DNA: TGTGCCACCAATCCAGGGGGCACGACCGACGAGCAGTACTTC.

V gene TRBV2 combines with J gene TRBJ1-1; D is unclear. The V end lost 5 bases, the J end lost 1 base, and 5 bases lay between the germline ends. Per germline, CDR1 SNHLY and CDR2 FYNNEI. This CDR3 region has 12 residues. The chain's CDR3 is CASSRANTEAFF. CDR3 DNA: TGTGCCAGCAGTCGAGCGAACACTGAAGCTTTCTTT.

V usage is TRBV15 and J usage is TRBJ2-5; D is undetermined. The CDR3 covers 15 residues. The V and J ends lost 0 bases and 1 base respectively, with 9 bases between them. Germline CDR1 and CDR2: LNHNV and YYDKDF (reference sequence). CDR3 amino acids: CATSRDPRVQETQYF. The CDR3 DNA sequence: TGTGCCACCAGCAGAGATCCCCGGGTCCAAGAGACCCAGTACTTC.

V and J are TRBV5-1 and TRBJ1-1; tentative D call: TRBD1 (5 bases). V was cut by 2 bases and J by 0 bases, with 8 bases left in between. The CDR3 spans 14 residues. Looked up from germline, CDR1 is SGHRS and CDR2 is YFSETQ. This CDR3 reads CASSFDSMNTEAFF. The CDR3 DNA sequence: TGCGCCAGCAGCTTCGACAGCATGAACACTGAAGCTTTCTTT.

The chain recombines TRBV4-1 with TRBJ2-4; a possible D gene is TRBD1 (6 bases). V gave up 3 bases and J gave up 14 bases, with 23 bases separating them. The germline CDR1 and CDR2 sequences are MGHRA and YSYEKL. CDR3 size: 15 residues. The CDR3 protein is CASSHDLRVIGTKYF. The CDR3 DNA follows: TGCGCCAGCAGCCATGACCTCAGGGTTATCGGGACAAAGTACTTC.

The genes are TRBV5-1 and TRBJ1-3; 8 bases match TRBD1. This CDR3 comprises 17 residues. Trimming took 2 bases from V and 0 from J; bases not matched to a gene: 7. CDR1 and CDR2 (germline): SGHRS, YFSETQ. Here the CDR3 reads CASSLRTGPNSGNTIYF. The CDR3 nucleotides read TGCGCCAGCAGCTTACGGACAGGGCCTAACTCTGGAAACACCATATATTTT.

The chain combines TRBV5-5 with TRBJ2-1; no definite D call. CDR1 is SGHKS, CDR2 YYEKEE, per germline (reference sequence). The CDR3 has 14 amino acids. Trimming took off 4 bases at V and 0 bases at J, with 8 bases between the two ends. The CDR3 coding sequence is TGTGCCAGCAGCCGCGCCTCCTCCTACAATGAGCAGTTCTTC. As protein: CASSRASSYNEQFF.

Written as DNA, the CDR3 is TGTGCCAGCGGGGCGATGCAGAACACTGAAGCTTTCTTT. This translates into CASGAMQNTEAFF. This chain joins TRBV6-5 and TRBJ1-1; TRBD1 is a possible D gene (5 bases). The CDR3 sequence is 13 residues long. Germline CDR1 reads MNHEY; CDR2 reads SVGAGI. With 8 bases removed from V and 1 base from J, the gap between germline ends came to 11 bases.

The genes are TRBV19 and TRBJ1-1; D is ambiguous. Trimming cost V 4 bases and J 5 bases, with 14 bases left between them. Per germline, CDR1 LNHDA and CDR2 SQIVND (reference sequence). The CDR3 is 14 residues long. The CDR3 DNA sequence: TGTGCCAGTAGTACCCCGGGAGGGTGGACTGAAGCTTTCTTT. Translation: CASSTPGGWTEAFF.

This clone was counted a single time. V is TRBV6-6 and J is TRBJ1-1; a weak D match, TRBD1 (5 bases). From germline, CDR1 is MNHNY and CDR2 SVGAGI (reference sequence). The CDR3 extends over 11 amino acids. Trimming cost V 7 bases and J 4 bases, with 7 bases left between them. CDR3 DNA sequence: TGTGCCAGCAAAGGGGTCACTGAAGCTTTCTTT. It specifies CASKGVTEAFF.

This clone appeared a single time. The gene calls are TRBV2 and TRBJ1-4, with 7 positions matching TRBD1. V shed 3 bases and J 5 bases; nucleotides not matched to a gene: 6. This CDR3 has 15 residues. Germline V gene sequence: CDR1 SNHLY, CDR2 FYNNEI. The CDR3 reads CASSDPDRSNEKLFF. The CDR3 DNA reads TGTGCCAGCAGTGACCCGGACAGGTCAAATGAAAAACTGTTTTTT.

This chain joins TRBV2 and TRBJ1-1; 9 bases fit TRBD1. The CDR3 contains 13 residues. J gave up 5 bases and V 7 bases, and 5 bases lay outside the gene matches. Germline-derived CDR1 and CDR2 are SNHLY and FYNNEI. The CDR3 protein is CASTIGQGTEAFF. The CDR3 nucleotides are TGTGCCAGCACCATAGGACAGGGGACTGAAGCTTTCTTT.

This CDR3 reads CASSASGGLTYNEQFF. The CDR3, as DNA: TGTGCCAGCAGCGCTAGCGGGGGCCTAACCTACAATGAGCAGTTCTTC. This chain links TRBV7-9 with TRBJ2-1; TRBD2 agrees at 10 bases. Trimming cost V 5 bases and J 2 bases; bases outside gene matches: 6. The CDR3 length is 16 residues. CDR1 is SEHNR and CDR2 is FQNEAQ in the germline V gene (reference sequence).

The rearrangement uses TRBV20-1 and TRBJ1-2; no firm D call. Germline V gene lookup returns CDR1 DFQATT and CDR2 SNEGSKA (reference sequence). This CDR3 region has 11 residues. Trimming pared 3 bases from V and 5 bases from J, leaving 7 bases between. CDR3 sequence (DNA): TGCAGTGCTAGGGAGGGATATGGCTACACCTTC. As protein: CSAREGYGYTF.

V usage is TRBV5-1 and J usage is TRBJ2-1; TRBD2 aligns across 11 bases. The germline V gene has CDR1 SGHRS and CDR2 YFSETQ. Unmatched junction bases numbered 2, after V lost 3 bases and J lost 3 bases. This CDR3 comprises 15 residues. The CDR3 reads CASSSGLAVYNEQFF. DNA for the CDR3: TGCGCCAGCAGCTCGGGACTAGCGGTCTACAATGAGCAGTTCTTC.

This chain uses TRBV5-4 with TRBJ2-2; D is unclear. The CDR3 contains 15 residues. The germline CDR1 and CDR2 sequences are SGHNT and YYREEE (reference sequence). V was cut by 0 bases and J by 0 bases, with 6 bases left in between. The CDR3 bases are TGTGCCAGCAGCTTGGATGCGGCGAACACCGGGGAGCTGTTTTTT. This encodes CASSLDAANTGELFF.

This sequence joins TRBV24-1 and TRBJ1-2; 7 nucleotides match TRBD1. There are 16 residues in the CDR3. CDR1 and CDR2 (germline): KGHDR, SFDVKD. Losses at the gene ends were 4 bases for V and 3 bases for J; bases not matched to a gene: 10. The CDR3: CATSDPGATGHYGYTF. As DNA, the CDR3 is TGTGCCACCAGTGACCCTGGGGCGACAGGGCACTATGGCTACACCTTC.

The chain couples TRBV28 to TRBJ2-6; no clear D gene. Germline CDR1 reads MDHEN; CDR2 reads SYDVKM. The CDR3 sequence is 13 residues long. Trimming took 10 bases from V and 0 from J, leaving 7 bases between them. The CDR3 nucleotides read TGTGCCACACTCTTCTCTGGGGCCAACGTCCTGACTTTC. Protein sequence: CATLFSGANVLTF.

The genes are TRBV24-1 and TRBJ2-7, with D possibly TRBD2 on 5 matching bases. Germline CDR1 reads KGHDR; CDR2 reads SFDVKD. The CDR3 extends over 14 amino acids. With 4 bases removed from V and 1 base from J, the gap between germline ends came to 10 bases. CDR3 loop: CATSDLTRSYEQYF. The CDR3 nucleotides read TGTGCCACCAGTGACCTAACTAGGTCCTACGAGCAGTACTTC.

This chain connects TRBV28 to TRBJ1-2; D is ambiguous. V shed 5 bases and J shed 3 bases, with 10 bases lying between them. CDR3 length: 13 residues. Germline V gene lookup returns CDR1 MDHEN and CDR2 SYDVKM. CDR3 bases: TGTGCCAGCAGTCCCTTCCAGGACTATGGCTACACCTTC. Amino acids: CASSPFQDYGYTF.

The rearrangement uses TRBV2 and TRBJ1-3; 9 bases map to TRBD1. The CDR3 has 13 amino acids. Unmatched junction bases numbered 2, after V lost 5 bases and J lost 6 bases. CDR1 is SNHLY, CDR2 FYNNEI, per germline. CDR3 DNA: TGTGCCAGCAGTCGGACAGGGGTAAACACCATATATTTT. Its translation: CASSRTGVNTIYF.

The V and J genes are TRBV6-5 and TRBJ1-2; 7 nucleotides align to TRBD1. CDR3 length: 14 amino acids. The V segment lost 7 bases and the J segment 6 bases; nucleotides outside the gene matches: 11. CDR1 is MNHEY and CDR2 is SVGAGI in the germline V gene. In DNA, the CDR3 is TGTGCCAGCACCTTCTTGGACAGGCTGGATGGCTACACCTTC. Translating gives CASTFLDRLDGYTF.

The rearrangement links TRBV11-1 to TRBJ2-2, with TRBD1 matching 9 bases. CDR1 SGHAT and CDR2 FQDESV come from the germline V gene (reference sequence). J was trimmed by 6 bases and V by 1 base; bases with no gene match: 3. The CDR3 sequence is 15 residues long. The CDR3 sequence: CASSLEGQGPGELFF. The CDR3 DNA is TGTGCCAGCAGCTTAGAGGGACAGGGTCCCGGGGAGCTGTTTTTT.

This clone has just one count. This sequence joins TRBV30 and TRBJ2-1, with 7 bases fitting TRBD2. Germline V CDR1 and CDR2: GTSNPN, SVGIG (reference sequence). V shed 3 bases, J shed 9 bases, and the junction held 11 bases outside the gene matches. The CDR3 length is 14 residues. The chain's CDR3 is CAWSLTSLGAEQFF. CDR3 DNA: TGTGCCTGGAGCCTGACTAGCCTGGGTGCTGAGCAGTTCTTC.

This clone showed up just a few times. The CDR3 protein is CASRNTNSPLHF. In DNA form, the CDR3 reads TGTGCCAGTCGCAATACAAATTCACCCCTCCACTTT. The chain employs TRBV6-5 and TRBJ1-6, with D unclear. Looked up from germline, CDR1 is MNHEY and CDR2 is SVGAGI. V lost 9 bases to trimming and J lost 7 bases, with 10 bases between them. The CDR3 has 12 residues.

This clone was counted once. Here the CDR3 reads CASSPGQIQGPLHF. The CDR3 DNA is TGTGCCAGCTCCCCCGGACAGATCCAAGGACCCCTCCACTTT. The chain joins TRBV18 to TRBJ1-6; the D gene is possibly TRBD1 (6 bases). Deletions cut 6 bases from V and 12 bases from J, with 18 bases between. Germline CDR1 reads KGHSH; CDR2 reads LQKENI. This CDR3 has 14 amino acids. Complete variable domain (other parts from reference TRBV18 and TRBJ1-6): NAGVMQNPRHLVRRRGQEARLRCSPMKGHSHVYWYRQLPEEGLKFMVYLQKENIIDESGMPKERFSAEFPKEGPSILRIQQVVRGDSAAYFCASSPGQIQGPLHFGNGTRLTVT.

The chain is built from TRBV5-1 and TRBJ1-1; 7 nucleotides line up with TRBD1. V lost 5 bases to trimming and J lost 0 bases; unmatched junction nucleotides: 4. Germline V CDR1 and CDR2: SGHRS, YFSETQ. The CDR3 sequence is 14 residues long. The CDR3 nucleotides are TGCGCCAGCAGGGTGGGACAGATGAACACTGAAGCTTTCTTT. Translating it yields CASRVGQMNTEAFF.

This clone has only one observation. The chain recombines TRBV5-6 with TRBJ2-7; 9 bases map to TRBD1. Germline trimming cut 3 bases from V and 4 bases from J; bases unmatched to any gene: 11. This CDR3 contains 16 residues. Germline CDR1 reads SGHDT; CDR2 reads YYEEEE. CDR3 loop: CASSSISRQGGYEQYF. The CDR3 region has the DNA TGTGCCAGCAGCTCGATTAGTAGACAGGGGGGATACGAGCAGTACTTC.

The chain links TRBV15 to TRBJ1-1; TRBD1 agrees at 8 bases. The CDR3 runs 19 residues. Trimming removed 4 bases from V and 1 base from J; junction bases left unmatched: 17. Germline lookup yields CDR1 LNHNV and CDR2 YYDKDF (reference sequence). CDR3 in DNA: TGTGCCACCAGCACCCGACAGGGGAACCCATCGAACGGGAACACTGAAGCTTTCTTT. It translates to CATSTRQGNPSNGNTEAFF.

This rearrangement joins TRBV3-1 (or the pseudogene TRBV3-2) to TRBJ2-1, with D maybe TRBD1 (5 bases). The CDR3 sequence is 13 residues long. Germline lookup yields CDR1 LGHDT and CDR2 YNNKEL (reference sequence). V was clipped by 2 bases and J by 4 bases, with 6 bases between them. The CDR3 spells CASSQRQYNEQFF. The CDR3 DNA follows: TGTGCCAGCAGCCAACGACAGTACAATGAGCAGTTCTTC.